A selection of T cell receptor beta chains follows, all from one sample in a study of blood T cell repertoires in COVID-19. Using immunoSEQ multiplex PCR, the repertoire was profiled, and TCRdb retains in-frame clones only, with some absent. The sample records around 150,000 clones, 70% to 85% being singletons. The sequenced sample consisted of peripheral blood. These receptors all come from a woman of 80 years or more with acute or convalescent COVID-19. Both conserved end residues are part of each CDR3. Each record gives: V gene, J gene, D gene, clone size, CDR3 protein. A D gene is named only where the DNA matches it firmly. Some rows have no size entry. The others give once, few or many, or a class for an expanded clone.

TRBV5-1	TRBJ2-7	.	.	CASSLVQGSYEQYF
TRBV7-2	TRBJ2-5	TRBD2	.	CASSERGLAGGKETQYF
TRBV27	TRBJ1-4	.	.	CASSLMSYQSNEKLFF
TRBV9	TRBJ2-7	TRBD1	few	CASSPGQGDYEQYF
TRBV5-4	TRBJ2-3	TRBD2	.	CASSSLFLAGGPYTDTQYF
TRBV24-1	TRBJ2-1	.	.	CATSAGEGVGSYNEQFF
TRBV27	TRBJ2-7	.	many	CASSLGGQGGHEQYF
TRBV5-1	TRBJ1-1	TRBD1	.	CASSLGSRSGGNTEAFF
TRBV6-5	TRBJ1-3	.	.	CASRTGPSGNTIYF
TRBV19	TRBJ2-2	.	.	CASSIDRAYTGELFF
TRBV7-6	TRBJ2-3	.	.	CASSASTGVGGDTQYF
TRBV7-9	TRBJ2-7	.	.	CASSFGGLYEQYF
TRBV19	TRBJ2-7	.	.	CASSLNQEAEQYF
TRBV6-1	TRBJ1-2	.	.	CASSEQDPAARTF
TRBV6-6	TRBJ2-7	.	.	CASSYGQGWTYEQYF
TRBV10-3	TRBJ1-1	.	.	CAISGSRLNTEAFF
TRBV7-2	TRBJ2-7	TRBD1	.	CASSNYRGAYEQYF
TRBV12-5	TRBJ2-1	TRBD1	.	CASGFGQGAYNEQFF
TRBV12-3/TRBV12-4	TRBJ1-2	.	.	CASRGQSQRGYTF
TRBV5-6	TRBJ2-5	.	.	CASRGVWEETQYF
TRBV2	TRBJ2-5	TRBD1	.	CASSGGGQGLQETQYF
TRBV19	TRBJ1-1	.	.	CAKGVRGSRAEAFF
TRBV24-1	TRBJ2-1	.	once	CATSDPSSYNEQFF
TRBV19	TRBJ2-4	.	.	CASSIGIGGTKNIQYF
TRBV10-3	TRBJ1-2	.	once	CAITPGYGYTF
TRBV10-1	TRBJ2-1	.	.	CASSESLVTHEQFF
TRBV25-1	TRBJ1-6	TRBD1	.	CASSAQGANSPLHF
TRBV19	TRBJ1-3	.	few	CASSILSGNTIYF
TRBV11-2	TRBJ2-7	.	.	CASSLNGMPAGQYF
TRBV3-1/TRBV3-2	TRBJ1-1	.	.	CASSHRQNTEAFF
TRBV14	TRBJ2-1	.	.	CASSPAESSYNEQFF
TRBV7-9	TRBJ2-1	TRBD2	.	CASSPLAGLAGGADNEQFF
TRBV7-9	TRBJ2-7	TRBD2	few	CASSLGGGYEQYF
TRBV7-2	TRBJ2-2	TRBD1	.	CASSVRDRRITGELFF
TRBV12-3/TRBV12-4	TRBJ1-5	.	.	CAQSPEIHQPQHF
TRBV7-9	TRBJ2-7	TRBD1	.	CASSLTTGYEQYF
TRBV5-4	TRBJ1-1	TRBD1	.	CASKSGTVIAEAFF
TRBV2	TRBJ2-2	TRBD2	few	CASSELAGYTGELFF
TRBV7-9	TRBJ1-2	TRBD1	few	CASSLGLMDRGDGYTF
TRBV11-3	TRBJ2-3	.	.	CASSPDSSYTDTQYF
TRBV10-2	TRBJ2-7	TRBD1	.	CASSGTGGYEQYF
TRBV12-3/TRBV12-4	TRBJ1-2	.	.	CASSLSSRGYTF
TRBV27	TRBJ2-3	TRBD1	.	CASRRRTGESTDTQYF
TRBV11-2	TRBJ2-7	TRBD2	.	CASSLRASSGQEQYF
TRBV10-2	TRBJ1-5	.	.	CASSESPGNSNQPQHF
TRBV6-4	TRBJ1-1	TRBD1	.	CASRDREEGTPEAFF
TRBV5-1	TRBJ1-2	.	.	CASSLESSSPRNGYTF
TRBV18	TRBJ1-2	TRBD1	.	CASSPSTGGSTTNYGYTF
TRBV6-5	TRBJ1-6	TRBD1	.	CASRPQGGRSPLHF
TRBV27	TRBJ1-2	TRBD1	once	CASRHTGTGQGYTF
TRBV29-1	TRBJ2-5	.	once	CSLNWGVHETQYF
TRBV4-3	TRBJ2-2	.	.	CASSLRVFGELFF
TRBV7-2	TRBJ2-7	.	.	CASSLAGGTYEQYF
TRBV11-2	TRBJ2-1	TRBD2	.	CASSLVRGRANNEQFF
TRBV18	TRBJ2-2	.	.	CASSPNNRANTGELFF